The rows below give T cell receptor beta chains drawn from one sample of a study of naive and memory T cell subsets. In TCRdb, the UMI-ligation and nested PCR reads were re-called with MiXCR into one record per CDR3 protein. The sample carries 81,000 or so distinct CDR3 sequences, roughly 7.3% recorded once. The sample taken for sequencing was central memory CD4+ T cells from blood. Receptors were obtained from a human donor in good health. Both conserved end residues are part of each CDR3. The D gene is left open where the match is weak. Not every row has a clone size; where given, it reads once, few, many or a size class.

DNA: TGTGCCAGTAGTATTCAGGGTGGTCAGCCCCAGCATTTT
CDR3: CASSIQGGQPQHF
size: many
V: TRBV19
D: NA
J: TRBJ1-5

DNA: TGTGCCTGGAATCTAGGGCATAGCAATCAGCCCCAGCATTTT
CDR3: CAWNLGHSNQPQHF
size: many
V: TRBV30
D: NA
J: TRBJ1-5

DNA: TGTGCCAGCAGCTCTCGACTAGCGGTCAACAATGAGCAGTTCTTC
CDR3: CASSSRLAVNNEQFF
size: NA
V: TRBV7-2
D: TRBD2
J: TRBJ2-1

DNA: TGTGCCAGCTCAGCCGCTCAGCCTAGCGGGGGGGCGAACACCGGGGAGCTGTTTTTT
CDR3: CASSAAQPSGGANTGELFF
size: NA
V: TRBV18
D: TRBD2
J: TRBJ2-2

DNA: TGTGCCAGCAGTAGGGATGCTGGGGCCAACGTCCTGACTTTC
CDR3: CASSRDAGANVLTF
size: NA
V: TRBV6-1
D: NA
J: TRBJ2-6

DNA: TGCAGTGCTCCGACTAGCGGGTCCTACAATGAGCAGTTCTTC
CDR3: CSAPTSGSYNEQFF
size: NA
V: TRBV20-1
D: TRBD2
J: TRBJ2-1

DNA: TGCAGTGCTAGAGGGGGACGGGCTCGGAACACTGAAGCTTTCTTT
CDR3: CSARGGRARNTEAFF
size: many
V: TRBV20-1
D: NA
J: TRBJ1-1

DNA: TGTGCCAGCACCAAAGCAGGGCTAGGCACTGAAGCTTTCTTT
CDR3: CASTKAGLGTEAFF
size: many
V: TRBV12-3/TRBV12-4
D: NA
J: TRBJ1-1

DNA: TGTGCCAGCAGTTTAACCGGGACAGGGGTTGGCAATCAGCCCCAGCATTTT
CDR3: CASSLTGTGVGNQPQHF
size: many
V: TRBV12-3/TRBV12-4
D: TRBD1
J: TRBJ1-5

DNA: TGTGCCAGCCACCGGGGGGACAGCTACGAGCAGTACTTC
CDR3: CASHRGDSYEQYF
size: many
V: TRBV6-2/TRBV6-3
D: NA
J: TRBJ2-7

DNA: TGTGCCAGCAGTGAGGGCGGGGTCCACACAGATACGCAGTATTTT
CDR3: CASSEGGVHTDTQYF
size: few
V: TRBV2
D: NA
J: TRBJ2-3

DNA: TGTGCCAGCAGCTATCTCCCGGCTAGCGGCGAGCAGTACTTC
CDR3: CASSYLPASGEQYF
size: many
V: TRBV7-2
D: TRBD2
J: TRBJ2-7

DNA: TGTGCCAGCAGCCAAGCCAGGGGCAATTCACCCCTCCACTTT
CDR3: CASSQARGNSPLHF
size: many
V: TRBV14
D: NA
J: TRBJ1-6

DNA: TGCGCCAGCACCACTGTGGGGGAACCCCAAGAGACCCAGTACTTC
CDR3: CASTTVGEPQETQYF
size: NA
V: TRBV5-1
D: NA
J: TRBJ2-5

DNA: TGCAGCACTGACCGTGCGGGGTTCTATGGCTACACCTTC
CDR3: CSTDRAGFYGYTF
size: many
V: TRBV29-1
D: NA
J: TRBJ1-2

DNA: TGTGCCAGCAGTGGCCACAGCTCCTACGAGCAGTACTTC
CDR3: CASSGHSSYEQYF
size: NA
V: TRBV9
D: NA
J: TRBJ2-7

DNA: TGTGCCAGCAGCCCGGATTGGAGGGAGCAGTTCTTC
CDR3: CASSPDWREQFF
size: NA
V: TRBV6-2/TRBV6-3
D: NA
J: TRBJ2-1

DNA: TGTGCCAGCTTCAAACTAGAGGGACATCAATCTAACTATGGCTACACCTTC
CDR3: CASFKLEGHQSNYGYTF
size: few
V: TRBV3-2
D: NA
J: TRBJ1-2

DNA: TGCAGTGCTCGAGGGACAGGGGGAAATCAAGAGACCCAGTACTTC
CDR3: CSARGTGGNQETQYF
size: many
V: TRBV20-1
D: TRBD1
J: TRBJ2-5

DNA: TGTGCCTGGAGTAACAGGGACTGGGACGAGCAGTACTTC
CDR3: CAWSNRDWDEQYF
size: NA
V: TRBV30
D: NA
J: TRBJ2-7

DNA: TGCAGTGCTAGAGATCTGGGATCCAACGTCCTGACTTTC
CDR3: CSARDLGSNVLTF
size: many
V: TRBV20-1
D: NA
J: TRBJ2-6

DNA: TGCGCCAGCAGCCAAGGCTTGGTAAGGGGGGCATCCTACAATGAGCAGTTCTTC
CDR3: CASSQGLVRGASYNEQFF
size: NA
V: TRBV4-1
D: NA
J: TRBJ2-1

DNA: TGTGCCAGCAGCTTAGAGGCAAGTACGTACGAGCAGTACTTC
CDR3: CASSLEASTYEQYF
size: few
V: TRBV7-2
D: NA
J: TRBJ2-7

DNA: TGTGCCAGCAGCCCCGCTTCCGGAAACACCATATATTTT
CDR3: CASSPASGNTIYF
size: many
V: TRBV7-9
D: NA
J: TRBJ1-3

DNA: TGCAGTACCGGACCGCGCCCAGATACGCAGTATTTT
CDR3: CSTGPRPDTQYF
size: NA
V: TRBV20-1
D: NA
J: TRBJ2-3

DNA: TGCGCCAGCAGCTTGTTCGGACAGGGCTACAATGAGCAGTTCTTC
CDR3: CASSLFGQGYNEQFF
size: NA
V: TRBV5-1
D: TRBD1
J: TRBJ2-1

DNA: TGTGCCAGCAGTGGGTCTGGGGCCAACGTCCTGACTTTC
CDR3: CASSGSGANVLTF
size: NA
V: TRBV6-2/TRBV6-3
D: NA
J: TRBJ2-6

DNA: TGTGCCAGCAGCCTCGCGAGTTACTACGAGCAGTACTTC
CDR3: CASSLASYYEQYF
size: few
V: TRBV7-2
D: NA
J: TRBJ2-7

DNA: TGTGCCAGCAGCTTAGGGGGCAGACGTACTGAAGCTTTCTTT
CDR3: CASSLGGRRTEAFF
size: many
V: TRBV11-3
D: NA
J: TRBJ1-1

DNA: TGTGCCAGCAGCCATACCGGGACTAGCGGGAGCCTCTCCTACAATGAGCAGTTCTTC
CDR3: CASSHTGTSGSLSYNEQFF
size: few
V: TRBV5-8
D: TRBD2
J: TRBJ2-1

DNA: TGTGCCAGCAGCCCAAAGATCCGGGTTGGCAATGAGCAGTTCTTC
CDR3: CASSPKIRVGNEQFF
size: many
V: TRBV7-9
D: NA
J: TRBJ2-1

DNA: TGTGCCAGCTCACCACTCCAGGGGGCTACCGGGGAGCTGTTTTTT
CDR3: CASSPLQGATGELFF
size: few
V: TRBV18
D: TRBD1
J: TRBJ2-2

DNA: TGTGCCACCAGTGATAGGAGCGGGGCTCGACGCAATGAGCAGTTCTTC
CDR3: CATSDRSGARRNEQFF
size: many
V: TRBV24-1
D: TRBD2
J: TRBJ2-1

DNA: TGTGCCAGCAGTTACTCGTCCGGGAACACCGGGGAGCTGTTTTTT
CDR3: CASSYSSGNTGELFF
size: many
V: TRBV6-2/TRBV6-3
D: NA
J: TRBJ2-2

DNA: TGTGCCAGCAGGTCTCCGGGTTTTGGTAATGAAAAACTGTTTTTT
CDR3: CASRSPGFGNEKLFF
size: few
V: TRBV7-2
D: NA
J: TRBJ1-4

DNA: TGTGCCAGCAGAACCCCGTCCATTCATACGCAGTATTTT
CDR3: CASRTPSIHTQYF
size: NA
V: TRBV27
D: NA
J: TRBJ2-3

DNA: TGTGCCAGCAGTAGGACAGAAGAGACCCAGTACTTC
CDR3: CASSRTEETQYF
size: NA
V: TRBV6-2/TRBV6-3
D: NA
J: TRBJ2-5

DNA: TGTGCCAGCAGCTTAAGGCCCGGTCCCTCCTCTAACTATGGCTACACCTTC
CDR3: CASSLRPGPSSNYGYTF
size: few
V: TRBV7-9
D: NA
J: TRBJ1-2

DNA: TGTGCCAGCAGTCGGCTAGCCTGGGGCGAGCAGTACTTC
CDR3: CASSRLAWGEQYF
size: NA
V: TRBV7-9
D: NA
J: TRBJ2-7

DNA: TGTGCCAGCTCGCGCATCCTACAGGGCATGGCCACAGATACGCAGTATTTT
CDR3: CASSRILQGMATDTQYF
size: few
V: TRBV18
D: NA
J: TRBJ2-3

DNA: TGTGCCAGCAGCTTAGCGAGGGAGCGGGCTGTCGGCGAGCAGTACTTC
CDR3: CASSLARERAVGEQYF
size: few
V: TRBV7-2
D: NA
J: TRBJ2-7

DNA: TGTGCCACCACGGGGCAGCTCGGCGAAAAACTGTTTTTT
CDR3: CATTGQLGEKLFF
size: many
V: TRBV7-2
D: NA
J: TRBJ1-4

DNA: TGTGCCAGTGCGTTTTTCTCTGGAAACACCATATATTTT
CDR3: CASAFFSGNTIYF
size: NA
V: TRBV19
D: NA
J: TRBJ1-3

DNA: TGTGCCAGCAGCCAGGGGGGAGGACACCTTAACTATGGCTACACCTTC
CDR3: CASSQGGGHLNYGYTF
size: many
V: TRBV5-5
D: TRBD1
J: TRBJ1-2

DNA: TGTGCCAGCAAAGGGTTCGACAGGCTGAATCAGCCCCAGCATTTT
CDR3: CASKGFDRLNQPQHF
size: many
V: TRBV6-1
D: NA
J: TRBJ1-5

DNA: TGTGCCAGCAGCTTGGGGGAAAGGTCGAATTCACCCCTCCACTTT
CDR3: CASSLGERSNSPLHF
size: NA
V: TRBV7-8
D: NA
J: TRBJ1-6

DNA: TGTGCCATCAGGAAGACTAGCGATACAGATACGCAGTATTTT
CDR3: CAIRKTSDTDTQYF
size: many
V: TRBV10-3
D: TRBD2
J: TRBJ2-3